This TCR beta chain came from a study of blood T cell repertoires in COVID-19. At the level of the study: Italy, Spain and the United States were the sources of the convalescent and acute COVID-19 samples.

This CDR3 has 15 amino acids. Germline assignment: CDR1 SGHRS and CDR2 YFSETQ. With V trimmed by 7 bases and J by 1 base, 4 bases remained unmatched. As originally analysed: Cell counts per sample came from amplifying reference gene primers. Here immunoSEQ multiplex PCR was the method, and the copy in TCRdb shows in-frame clones only, minus some. For V, J and clone size, that table is used; D and trimming come from the DNA. The sample lists just over 250,000 clones, roughly nine tenths seen once, with roughly 4% in the top ten. The sample was peripheral blood. The source of this sequence is a man aged 55 to 70 who had recovered from COVID-19. The V call is TRBV5-1, the J call TRBJ2-3; 12 bases map to TRBD2. The CDR3 DNA reads TGCGCCAGCTCCCGACTAGCGGGGGGCACAGATACGCAGTATTTT. Its translation is CASSRLAGGTDTQYF.